These 11 T cell receptor beta chains came from one sample sequenced in a study of OX40 agonist ivuxolimab in advanced cancers. TCRdb's copy holds only in-frame clones and misses some; the assay was immunoSEQ multiplex PCR. This table holds more than 60,000 clones, roughly three quarters found once. This specimen was CD4+ or CD8+ T cells sorted from blood, taken in a trial of the OX40 agonist ivuxolimab. Receptor source: an adult with an advanced solid tumor such as melanoma, head and neck, liver or kidney cancer.

The chain's CDR3 is CASSIGTGNSPLHF. The DNA of the CDR3 is TGTGCCAGTAGTATTGGGACAGGCAATTCACCCCTCCACTTT. The chain links TRBV19 to TRBJ1-6; 8 bases align to TRBD1. The CDR3 runs to 14 residues. Germline V gives CDR1 LNHDA, CDR2 SQIVND (reference sequence). V was clipped by 3 bases and J by 7 bases; unmatched bases: 2.

The chain links TRBV10-2 to TRBJ1-5; no clear D. The CDR3 totals 15 residues. V lost 0 bases and J lost 7, with 13 bases in between. Germline V gene sequence: CDR1 WSHSY, CDR2 SAAADI. The CDR3 nucleotides are TGCGCCAGCAGTGAGTCCGTAAGGTCAGGACAGCCCCAGCATTTT. Its translation: CASSESVRSGQPQHF.

This clone was detected only once. The rearrangement joins TRBV5-1 to TRBJ2-3, with D unresolved. CDR3 length: 13 residues. V lost 5 bases and J 4 bases, leaving 11 bases between the germline ends. CDR1 is SGHRS, CDR2 YFSETQ, per germline. CDR3 residues: CASRSDNSDTQYF. DNA of the CDR3: TGCGCCAGCAGGTCTGACAATTCAGATACGCAGTATTTT.

The chain is built from TRBV2 and TRBJ2-5, with TRBD1 identical over 7 bases. The J call may not be correct, given that the DNA end is closer to TRBJ2-7. Germline lookup yields CDR1 SNHLY and CDR2 FYNNEI. This CDR3 region has 12 residues. DNA for the CDR3: TGTGCCAGCACGGACAGGTTATACGAGCAGTACTTC. The encoded protein is CASTDRLYEQYF.

V usage is TRBV4-1 and J usage is TRBJ2-1; D may be TRBD2 (6 bases). V lost 4 bases and J 4 bases, leaving 20 bases between the germline ends. The germline CDR1 and CDR2 sequences are MGHRA and YSYEKL. The CDR3 totals 17 residues. The CDR3 nucleotides read TGCGCCAGCAGCCCCTCCCTTGGAGGGGCAGGTTACAATGAGCAGTTCTTC. Translation: CASSPSLGGAGYNEQFF.

V is TRBV5-1 and J is TRBJ1-1; 8 positions agree with TRBD1. V shed 4 bases and J 4 bases; nucleotides not matched to a gene: 12. Germline assignment: CDR1 SGHRS and CDR2 YFSETQ. CDR3 length: 16 residues. This CDR3 reads CASSPRTGIGLTEAFF. CDR3 bases: TGCGCCAGCAGCCCTCGGACAGGGATCGGCCTCACTGAAGCTTTCTTT.

The genes are TRBV18 and TRBJ1-1; 7 bases are a match to TRBD1. CDR3 length: 15 amino acids. Trimming took 3 bases from V and 2 from J; bases not matched to a gene: 6. Germline V gene sequence: CDR1 KGHSH, CDR2 LQKENI. As DNA, the CDR3 is TGTGCCAGCTCACCCGGACAGGCCTATAACACTGAAGCTTTCTTT. This gives the protein CASSPGQAYNTEAFF.

This clone has more than one count but fewer than ten. This chain uses TRBV6-1 with TRBJ1-6; tentative D call: TRBD1 (6 bases). The CDR3 totals 13 residues. Germline values: CDR1 MNHNS, CDR2 SASEGT. V lost 0 bases and J lost 14, with 11 bases in between. CDR3 in amino acids: CASSEAGGSALHF. CDR3 in DNA: TGTGCCAGCAGTGAAGCGGGGGGCTCCGCCCTCCACTTT.

The CDR3, as DNA: TGTGCCAGCAGCCCCCAGACAGGGGGTTTTTCCGAGCAGTACTTC. This encodes CASSPQTGGFSEQYF. The rearrangement links TRBV6-1 to TRBJ2-7; 9 nucleotides align to TRBD1. CDR1 is MNHNS, CDR2 SASEGT, per germline. This CDR3 contains 15 residues. Unmatched junction bases numbered 12, after V lost 6 bases and J lost 6 bases.

This chain connects TRBV19 to TRBJ1-2; a possible D gene is TRBD1 (5 bases). Deletions cut 6 bases from V and 5 bases from J, with 22 bases between. The CDR3 totals 16 residues. Germline CDR1 is LNHDA and CDR2 is SQIVND (reference sequence). In nucleotides, the CDR3 is TGTGCCAGTAGAGACCGGACGGAGGGGAGCGTGTATGGCTACACCTTC. Residues: CASRDRTEGSVYGYTF.

The chain carries TRBV9 and TRBJ2-3; 11 nucleotides agree with TRBD2. V lost 2 bases, J lost 3 bases, and 8 bases stayed unmatched. Germline assignment: CDR1 SGDLS and CDR2 YYNGEE. The CDR3 length is 17 residues. Written as DNA, the CDR3 is TGTGCCAGCAGCGTGTCAGGACTAGCGGGCTTTACAGATACGCAGTATTTT. Translation gives CASSVSGLAGFTDTQYF. The full variable domain, completed using reference TRBV9 and TRBJ2-3, is DSGVTQTPKHLITATGQRVTLRCSPRSGDLSVYWYQQSLDQGLQFLIQYYNGEERAKGNILERFSAQQFPDLHSELNLSSLELGDSALYFCASSVSGLAGFTDTQYFGPGTRLTVL.